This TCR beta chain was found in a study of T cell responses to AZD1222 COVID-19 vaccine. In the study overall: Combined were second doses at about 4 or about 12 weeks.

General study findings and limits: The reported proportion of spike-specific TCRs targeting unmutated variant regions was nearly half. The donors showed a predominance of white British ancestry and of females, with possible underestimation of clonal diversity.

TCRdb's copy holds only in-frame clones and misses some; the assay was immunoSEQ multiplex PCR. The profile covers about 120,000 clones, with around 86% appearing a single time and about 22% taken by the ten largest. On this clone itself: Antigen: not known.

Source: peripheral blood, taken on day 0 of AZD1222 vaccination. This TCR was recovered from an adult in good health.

The CDR3 is CAISEGGTGGGQPQHF. Written as DNA, the CDR3 is TGTGCCATCAGTGAAGGCGGGACAGGGGGCGGGCAGCCCCAGCATTTT. The chain combines TRBV10-3 with TRBJ1-5; 12 nucleotides match TRBD1. The germline CDR1 and CDR2 sequences are ENHRY and SYGVKD. The ends lost 3 bases at V and 7 bases at J; junction bases unmatched: 7. The CDR3 is 16 residues long.